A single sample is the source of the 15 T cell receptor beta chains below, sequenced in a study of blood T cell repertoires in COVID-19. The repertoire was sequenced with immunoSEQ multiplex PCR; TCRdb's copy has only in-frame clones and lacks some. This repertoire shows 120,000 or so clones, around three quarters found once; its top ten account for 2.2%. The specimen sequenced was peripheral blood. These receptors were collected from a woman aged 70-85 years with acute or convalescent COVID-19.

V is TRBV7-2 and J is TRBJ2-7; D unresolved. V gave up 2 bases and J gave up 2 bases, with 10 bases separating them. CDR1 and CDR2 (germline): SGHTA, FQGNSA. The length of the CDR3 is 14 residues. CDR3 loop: CASSLNPTAYEQYF. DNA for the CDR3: TGTGCCAGCAGCTTAAACCCTACAGCCTACGAGCAGTACTTC.

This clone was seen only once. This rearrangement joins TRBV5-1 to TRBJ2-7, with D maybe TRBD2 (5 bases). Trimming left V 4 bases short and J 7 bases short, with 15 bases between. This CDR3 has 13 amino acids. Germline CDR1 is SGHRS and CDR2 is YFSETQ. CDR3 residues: CASSVGIGREQYF. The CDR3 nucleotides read TGCGCCAGCAGCGTCGGGATCGGTCGGGAGCAGTACTTC.

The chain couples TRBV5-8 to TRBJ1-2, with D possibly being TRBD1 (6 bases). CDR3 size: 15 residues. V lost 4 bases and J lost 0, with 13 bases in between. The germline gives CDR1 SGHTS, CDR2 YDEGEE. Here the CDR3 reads CASSPGGESNYGYTF. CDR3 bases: TGTGCCAGCAGCCCTGGGGGCGAGTCTAACTATGGCTACACCTTC.

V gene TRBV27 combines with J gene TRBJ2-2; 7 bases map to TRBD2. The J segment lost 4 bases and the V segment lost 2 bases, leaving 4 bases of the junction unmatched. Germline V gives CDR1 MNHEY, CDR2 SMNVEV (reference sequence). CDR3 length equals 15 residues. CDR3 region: CASSLGGSFTGELFF. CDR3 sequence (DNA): TGTGCCAGCAGTTTAGGCGGGAGTTTCACCGGGGAGCTGTTTTTT.

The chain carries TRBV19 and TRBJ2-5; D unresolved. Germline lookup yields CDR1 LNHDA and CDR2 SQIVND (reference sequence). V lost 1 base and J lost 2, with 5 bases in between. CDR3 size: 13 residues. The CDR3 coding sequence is TGTGCCAGTAGTATAGGAGGTCAAGAGACCCAGTACTTC. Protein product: CASSIGGQETQYF.

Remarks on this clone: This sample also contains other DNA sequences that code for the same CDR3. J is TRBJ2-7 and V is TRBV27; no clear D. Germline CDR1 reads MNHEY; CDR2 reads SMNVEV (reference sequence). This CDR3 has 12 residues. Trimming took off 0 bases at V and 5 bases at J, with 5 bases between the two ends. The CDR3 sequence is CASSLSGDEQYF. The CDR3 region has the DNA TGTGCCAGCAGTTTATCGGGCGACGAGCAGTACTTC.

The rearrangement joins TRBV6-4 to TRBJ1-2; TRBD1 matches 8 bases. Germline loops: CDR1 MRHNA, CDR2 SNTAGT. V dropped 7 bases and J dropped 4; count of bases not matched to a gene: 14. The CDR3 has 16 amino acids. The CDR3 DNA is TGTGCCAGCAATATACTTATCGGACAGGGCAGCTATGGCTACACCTTC. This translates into CASNILIGQGSYGYTF.

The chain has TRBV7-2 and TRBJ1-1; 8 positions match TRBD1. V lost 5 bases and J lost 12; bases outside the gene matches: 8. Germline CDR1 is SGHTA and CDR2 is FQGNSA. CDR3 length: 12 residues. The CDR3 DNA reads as TGTGCCAGCAGCCTCACCCAGGGGGCCTCTTTCTTT. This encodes CASSLTQGASFF.

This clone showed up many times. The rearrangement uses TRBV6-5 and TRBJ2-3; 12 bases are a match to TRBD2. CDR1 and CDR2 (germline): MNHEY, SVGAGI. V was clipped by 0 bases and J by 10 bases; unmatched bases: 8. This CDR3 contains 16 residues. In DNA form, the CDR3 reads TGTGCCAGCAGTTACTCTAGGCTAGCGGGGGGGACTGCGCAGTATTTT. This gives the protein CASSYSRLAGGTAQYF.

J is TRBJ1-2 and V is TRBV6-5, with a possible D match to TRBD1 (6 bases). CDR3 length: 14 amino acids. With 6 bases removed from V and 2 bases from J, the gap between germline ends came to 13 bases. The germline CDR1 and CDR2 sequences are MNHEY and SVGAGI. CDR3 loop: CASRLDRSNYGYTF. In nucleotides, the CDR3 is TGTGCCAGCAGACTGGACAGATCGAACTATGGCTACACCTTC.

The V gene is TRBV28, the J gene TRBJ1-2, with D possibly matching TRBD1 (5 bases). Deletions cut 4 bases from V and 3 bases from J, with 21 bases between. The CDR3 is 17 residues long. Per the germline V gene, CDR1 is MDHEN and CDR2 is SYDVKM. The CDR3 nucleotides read TGTGCCAGCAGTTACCCCACTCACAGGCTCGCGGACTATGGCTACACCTTC. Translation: CASSYPTHRLADYGYTF.

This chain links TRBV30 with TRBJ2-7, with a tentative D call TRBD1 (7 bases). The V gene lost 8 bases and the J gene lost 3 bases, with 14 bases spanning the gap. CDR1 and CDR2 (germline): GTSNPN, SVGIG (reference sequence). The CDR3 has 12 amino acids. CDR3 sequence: CAGAGGGYEQYF. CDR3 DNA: TGTGCCGGAGCAGGGGGAGGCTACGAGCAGTACTTC.

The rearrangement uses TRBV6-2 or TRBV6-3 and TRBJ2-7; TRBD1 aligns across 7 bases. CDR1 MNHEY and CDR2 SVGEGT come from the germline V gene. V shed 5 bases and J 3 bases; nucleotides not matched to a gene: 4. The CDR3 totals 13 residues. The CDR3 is CASSRGGRYEQYF. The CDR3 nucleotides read TGTGCCAGCAGTCGAGGGGGCCGCTACGAGCAGTACTTC.

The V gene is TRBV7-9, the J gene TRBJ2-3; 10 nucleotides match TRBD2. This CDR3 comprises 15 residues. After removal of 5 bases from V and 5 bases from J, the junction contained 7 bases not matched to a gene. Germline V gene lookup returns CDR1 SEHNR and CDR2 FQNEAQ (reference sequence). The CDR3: CASSPSGGAQDTQYF. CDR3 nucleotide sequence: TGTGCCAGCAGCCCAAGCGGGGGGGCACAAGATACGCAGTATTTT. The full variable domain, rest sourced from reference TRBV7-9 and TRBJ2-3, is DTGVSQNPRHKITKRGQNVTFRCDPISEHNRLYWYRQTLGQGPEFLTYFQNEAQLEKSRLLSDRFSAERPKGSFSTLEIQRTEQGDSAMYLCASSPSGGAQDTQYFGPGTRLTVL.

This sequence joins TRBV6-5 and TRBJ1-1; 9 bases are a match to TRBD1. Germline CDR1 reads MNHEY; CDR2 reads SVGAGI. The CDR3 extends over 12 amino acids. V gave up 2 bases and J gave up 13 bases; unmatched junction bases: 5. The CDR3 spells CASSYPDRGGFF. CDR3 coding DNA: TGTGCCAGCAGTTACCCGGACAGGGGAGGTTTCTTT.